This TCR beta chain is drawn from a study of OX40 agonist ivuxolimab in advanced cancers. Notes on this clone: The antigen is unknown.

V lost 7 bases to trimming and J lost 5 bases, with 21 bases between them. The CDR3 is 16 residues long. CDR1 is LNHDA and CDR2 is SQIVND in the germline V gene (reference sequence). General study points: With doses of 0.1 to 3.0 mg/kg, CD4+ and CD8+ blood T cells had undergone clonal expansion by week 6. The authors also found low normalized T-cell clonal expansion in some nonresponders.

TCRdb's table, derived via immunoSEQ multiplex PCR, lists solely in-frame clones and lacks some. Among 52,000 or so clones listed, around four fifths were seen once. The TCR sequence derives from an adult with an advanced solid tumor such as melanoma, head and neck, liver or kidney cancer. The specimen comprised CD4+ or CD8+ T cells sorted from blood, sampled in a trial of the OX40 agonist ivuxolimab. The rearrangement links TRBV19 to TRBJ2-1; tentatively, D is TRBD2 (6 bases). Here the CDR3 reads CASMSGDSFGNNEQFF. In DNA, the CDR3 is TGTGCCAGTATGTCCGGGGACTCCTTCGGGAACAATGAGCAGTTCTTC.